Shown below are 27 T cell receptor beta chains from a single sample sequenced in a study of T cells expressing NK-cell markers. TCRdb processed the 5' RACE reads again and assigns one entry to each CDR3 protein, with no DNA. With a few hundred thousand distinct CDR3 sequences in the sample, the ten largest clones hold roughly 5.2%. Sequencing input: blood T cells: a sorted CD56 or NKG2C T cell subset, CD4+ or CD8+ T cells, or bulk PBMC T cells (not recorded which). The source of these receptors is a man between 18 and 69 years old in good health.

V is TRBV20-1 and J is TRBJ2-3; checking the TCRdb D call of TRBD1 is not possible without DNA. Germline assignment: CDR1 DFQATT and CDR2 SNEGSKA (reference sequence). This CDR3 has 14 amino acids. CDR3 amino acids: CSARDPGPRSTQYF.

V and J are TRBV15 and TRBJ2-1; the TRBD1 assignment by TCRdb is unverifiable without DNA. Germline V lookup: CDR1 LNHNV, CDR2 YYDKDF (reference sequence). This CDR3 region has 14 residues. CDR3 amino acids: CATSTKTGRNEQFF.

The chain recombines TRBV7-8 with TRBJ1-3. This CDR3 has 16 residues. The V gene's germline CDR1 is SGHVS and CDR2 FQNEAQ. CDR3 amino acids: CASSLKASLSGNTIYF.

V gene TRBV20-1 combines with J gene TRBJ2-7; TCRdb reports TRBD2, a call that lacks DNA to check it against. Germline V CDR1 and CDR2: DFQATT, SNEGSKA (reference sequence). This CDR3 region has 15 residues. CDR3 sequence: CSATGTSGVAREQYF.

The chain has TRBV18 and TRBJ2-2; TCRdb calls TRBD1, which cannot be checked without DNA. The CDR3 runs 15 residues. CDR1 is KGHSH, CDR2 LQKENI, per germline. The CDR3 region is CASSPPTDRTGELFF.

The chain uses TRBV27 and TRBJ1-2. Germline assignment: CDR1 MNHEY and CDR2 SMNVEV (reference sequence). The CDR3 spans 14 residues. CDR3: CASSSAGINYGYTF.

This sequence joins TRBV20-1 and TRBJ1-6; TCRdb reports TRBD1, a call that lacks DNA to check it against. This CDR3 is 13 amino acids long. Looked up from germline, CDR1 is DFQATT and CDR2 is SNEGSKA (reference sequence). This CDR3 reads CSARGAGGSPLHF.

This chain uses TRBV18 with TRBJ2-7; TCRdb returns TRBD1, unconfirmable since there is no DNA. This CDR3 is built from 16 residues. Germline CDR1 reads KGHSH; CDR2 reads LQKENI. CDR3 sequence: CASSPPGGQASYEQYF.

The chain uses TRBV11-2 and TRBJ2-2; TCRdb's D call of TRBD1 is untestable without DNA. CDR1 SGHAT and CDR2 FQNNGV come from the germline V gene. This CDR3 region has 17 residues. The chain's CDR3 is CASSLDPYKTGNGELFF. The full variable domain, in which reference TRBV11-2 and TRBJ2-2 provide the parts outside the CDR3, is EAGVAQSPRYKIIEKRQSVAFWCNPISGHATLYWYQQILGQGPKLLIQFQNNGVVDDSQLPKDRFSAERLKGVDSTLKIQPAKLEDSAVYLCASSLDPYKTGNGELFFGEGSRLTVL.

This sequence joins TRBV7-2 and TRBJ2-7; TCRdb's assignment of TRBD1 cannot be checked, as there is no DNA. CDR3 size: 15 residues. Per germline, CDR1 SGHTA and CDR2 FQGNSA. CDR3 in amino acids: CASSWTGTANYEQYF.

This clonotype is classed as medium-sized by frequency. The chain couples TRBV5-1 to TRBJ2-1; TCRdb's assignment of TRBD1 cannot be checked, as there is no DNA. Looked up from germline, CDR1 is SGHRS and CDR2 is YFSETQ. CDR3 length: 13 residues. The CDR3 reads CASSVLSYNEQFF.

The V and J genes are TRBV6-1 and TRBJ2-1. Germline V gives CDR1 MNHNS, CDR2 SASEGT. This CDR3 region has 14 residues. CDR3 loop: CAIQKTGLYNEQFF.

V usage is TRBV20-1 and J usage is TRBJ1-5. CDR3 length equals 15 residues. Germline V lookup: CDR1 DFQATT, CDR2 SNEGSKA (reference sequence). CDR3 in amino acids: CSARRGGHSNQPQHF.

V is TRBV6-2 or TRBV6-3 and J is TRBJ1-5. This CDR3 has 14 amino acids. Germline CDR1 reads MNHEY; CDR2 reads SVGEGT. The CDR3 reads CASSFYGRNQPQHF.

CDR3 in amino acids: CASSSLGGASSGNTIYF. The rearrangement links TRBV5-1 to TRBJ1-3. The germline gives CDR1 SGHRS, CDR2 YFSETQ. The CDR3 totals 17 residues. Filled out from reference TRBV5-1 and TRBJ1-3, the complete variable domain reads KAGVTQTPRYLIKTRGQQVTLSCSPISGHRSVSWYQQTPGQGLQFLFEYFSETQRNKGNFPGRFSGRQFSNSRSEMNVSTLELGDSALYLCASSSLGGASSGNTIYFGEGSWLTVV.

V and J are TRBV29-1 and TRBJ1-1; TCRdb selects TRBD1, and the lack of DNA leaves this call unchecked. Germline V gene data show CDR1 as SQVTM and CDR2 as ANQGSEA. The CDR3 is made up of 12 amino acids. The CDR3 sequence: CSGKGGGTEAFF.

This chain uses TRBV28 with TRBJ2-7; the TRBD2 assignment by TCRdb is unverifiable without DNA. The CDR3 runs 13 residues. CDR1 is MDHEN and CDR2 is SYDVKM in the germline V gene. The CDR3: CASRDAQGPHQYF. The entire variable domain, with the rest obtained from reference TRBV28 and TRBJ2-7, is as follows: DVKVTQSSRYLVKRTGEKVFLECVQDMDHENMFWYRQDPGLGLRLIYFSYDVKMKEKGDIPEGYSVSREKKERFSLILESASTNQTSMYLCASRDAQGPHQYFGPGTRLTVT.

V gene TRBV7-2 combines with J gene TRBJ2-2. CDR1 is SGHTA, CDR2 FQGNSA, per germline. This CDR3 region has 15 residues. CDR3 sequence: CASSRSRIYTGELFF.

The chain recombines TRBV20-1 with TRBJ2-7; checking the TCRdb D call of TRBD1 is not possible without DNA. Germline CDR1 DFQATT, CDR2 SNEGSKA (reference sequence). This CDR3 is 14 amino acids long. CDR3 in amino acids: CSAKGRFLSYEQYF.

The CDR3 protein is CASSVGEAYEQYF. V gene TRBV9 combines with J gene TRBJ2-7; no DNA is available, so the TRBD2 call from TCRdb remains unchecked. Germline assignment: CDR1 SGDLS and CDR2 YYNGEE. This CDR3 is built from 13 residues. The whole variable domain, filled in from reference TRBV9 and TRBJ2-7, reads DSGVTQTPKHLITATGQRVTLRCSPRSGDLSVYWYQQSLDQGLQFLIQYYNGEERAKGNILERFSAQQFPDLHSELNLSSLELGDSALYFCASSVGEAYEQYFGPGTRLTVT.

This chain connects TRBV24-1 to TRBJ2-2. The CDR3 has 13 amino acids. CDR1 is KGHDR and CDR2 is SFDVKD in the germline V gene. The CDR3 loop reads CATSASHTGELFF.

This chain joins TRBV5-1 and TRBJ2-1; TCRdb's D gene call, TRBD1, goes unchecked for lack of DNA. The CDR3 runs to 15 residues. The germline gives CDR1 SGHRS, CDR2 YFSETQ. The CDR3 protein is CASSLGPATNNEQFF.

The CDR3 loop reads CASSYRERSPQHF. The V call is TRBV6-2 or TRBV6-3, the J call TRBJ1-5; TCRdb's D gene call, TRBD1, goes unchecked for lack of DNA. The CDR3 is made up of 13 amino acids. Germline V CDR1 and CDR2: MNHEY, SVGEGT.

The chain employs TRBV7-3 and TRBJ2-2; TCRdb reports TRBD2, a call that lacks DNA to check it against. This CDR3 has 17 amino acids. Germline V gives CDR1 SGHTA, CDR2 FQGTGA. The CDR3 reads CASSLRGGATNTGELFF.

This sequence joins TRBV7-8 and TRBJ2-7; without DNA, the TCRdb call of TRBD1 cannot be checked. The CDR3 covers 15 residues. Germline CDR1 is SGHVS and CDR2 is FQNEAQ. CDR3 protein: CASSPRTGPVYEQYF.

This chain joins TRBV23-1 and TRBJ2-3; checking the TCRdb D call of TRBD2 is not possible without DNA. TRBV23-1 is labeled an ORF, and its function is uncertain. This CDR3 spans 20 amino acids. The CDR3 here is CASSQSWTSGGHTGTDTQYF.

The genes are TRBV11-2 and TRBJ2-5; lacking DNA, the TRBD1 call made by TCRdb goes unchecked. From germline, CDR1 is SGHAT and CDR2 FQNNGV. This CDR3 comprises 14 residues. CDR3 residues: CASRPGGAGETQYF.